This T cell receptor beta chain originates from a study of blood T cell repertoires in COVID-19. At the level of the study: Acute and convalescent COVID-19 specimens originated in the United States, Italy and Spain.

This CDR3 is 17 amino acids long. J gave up 7 bases and V 5 bases, and 14 bases lay outside the gene matches. Per the germline V gene, CDR1 is SGHTA and CDR2 is FQGNSA. Data came from immunoSEQ multiplex PCR; TCRdb stores just in-frame clones and leaves some out. The data show about 220,000 clones, roughly 80% seen once. The chain has TRBV7-2 and TRBJ2-1; 10 bases are shared with TRBD2. The sequence was obtained from a woman aged 60-75 years who had recovered from COVID-19. The source material was peripheral blood. The CDR3: CASSPVASGGARNEQFF. The CDR3 bases are TGTGCCAGCAGCCCGGTGGCTAGCGGGGGTGCTAGGAATGAGCAGTTCTTC.